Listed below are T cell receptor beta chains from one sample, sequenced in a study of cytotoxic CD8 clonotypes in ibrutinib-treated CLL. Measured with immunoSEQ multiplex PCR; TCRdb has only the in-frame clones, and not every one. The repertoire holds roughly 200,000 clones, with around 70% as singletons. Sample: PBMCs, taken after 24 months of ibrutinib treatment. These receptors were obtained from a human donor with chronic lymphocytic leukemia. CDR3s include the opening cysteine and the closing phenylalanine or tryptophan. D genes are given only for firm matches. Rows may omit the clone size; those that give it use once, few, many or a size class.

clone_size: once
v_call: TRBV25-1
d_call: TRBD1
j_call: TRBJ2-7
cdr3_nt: TGTGCCAGCAGTACCGGGACAGGGAGGTACGAGCAGTACTTC
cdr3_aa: CASSTGTGRYEQYF

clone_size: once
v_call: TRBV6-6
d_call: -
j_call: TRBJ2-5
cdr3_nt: TGTGCCAGCAGTTACTCCGGACGGGGAGAGACCCAGTACTTC
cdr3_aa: CASSYSGRGETQYF

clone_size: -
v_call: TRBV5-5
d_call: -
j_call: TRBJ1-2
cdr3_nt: TGTGCCAGCAGCCCGGGATTTCAAAACTATGGCTACACCTTC
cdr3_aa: CASSPGFQNYGYTF

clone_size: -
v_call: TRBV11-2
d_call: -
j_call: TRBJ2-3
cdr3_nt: TGTGCCAGCAGCTTGATGTCGGGGCGGCACATCGATACGCAGTATTTT
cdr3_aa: CASSLMSGRHIDTQYF

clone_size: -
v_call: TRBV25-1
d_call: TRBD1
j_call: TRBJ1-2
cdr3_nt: TGTGCCAGCAGTGACCCGGGGACAGCCGACTATGGCTACACCTTC
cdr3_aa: CASSDPGTADYGYTF

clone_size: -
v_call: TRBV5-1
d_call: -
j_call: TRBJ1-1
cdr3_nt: TGCGCCAGCAGCTTAGAGAGGAACACTGAAGCTTTCTTT
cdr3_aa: CASSLERNTEAFF

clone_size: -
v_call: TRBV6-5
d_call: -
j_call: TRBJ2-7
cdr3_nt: TGTGCCAGCAGCGCCCCCTGGGACCCCACCTACGAGCAGTACTTC
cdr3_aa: CASSAPWDPTYEQYF

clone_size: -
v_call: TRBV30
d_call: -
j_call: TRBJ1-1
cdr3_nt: TGTGCCTGGAGGATGGGTTTTACTGAAGCTTTCTTT
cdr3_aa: CAWRMGFTEAFF

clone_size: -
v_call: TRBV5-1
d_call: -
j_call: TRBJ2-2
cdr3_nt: TGCGCCAGCAGATTCGAGTCAAACACCGGGGAGCTGTTTTTT
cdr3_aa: CASRFESNTGELFF

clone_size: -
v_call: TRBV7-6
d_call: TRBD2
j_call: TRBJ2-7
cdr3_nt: TGTGCCAGCAGCTTGTTTGCGGGAGCCTACGAGCAGTACTTC
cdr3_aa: CASSLFAGAYEQYF

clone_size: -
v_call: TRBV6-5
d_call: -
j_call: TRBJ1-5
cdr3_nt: TGTGCCAGCACCCTGGGGGCAGAAAACAATCAGCCCCAGCATTTT
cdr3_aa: CASTLGAENNQPQHF

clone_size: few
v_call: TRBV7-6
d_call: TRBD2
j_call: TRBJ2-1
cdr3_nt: TGTGCCAGCAGCTTAGCGGCTAGCGGGAGGGGGAATGAGCAGTTCTTC
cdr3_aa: CASSLAASGRGNEQFF

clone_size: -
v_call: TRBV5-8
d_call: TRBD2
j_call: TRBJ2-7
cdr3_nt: TGTGCCAGCAGCTTGAGGCTGGGCGGGAGGGGCGAGCAGTACTTC
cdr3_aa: CASSLRLGGRGEQYF

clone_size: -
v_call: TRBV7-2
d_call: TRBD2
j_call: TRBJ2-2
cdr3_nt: TGTGCCAGCCTAGGACTAGCGGTCACCGGGGAGCTGTTTTTT
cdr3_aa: CASLGLAVTGELFF

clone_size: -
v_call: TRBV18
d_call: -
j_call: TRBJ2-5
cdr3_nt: TGTGCCAGCTCACCCAAAGGCGGAGCGCAAGAGACCCAGTACTTC
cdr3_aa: CASSPKGGAQETQYF

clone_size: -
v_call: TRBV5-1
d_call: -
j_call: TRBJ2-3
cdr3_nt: TGCGCCAGCAGCTTTACTCTGGGCGCAGATACGCAGTATTTT
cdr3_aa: CASSFTLGADTQYF

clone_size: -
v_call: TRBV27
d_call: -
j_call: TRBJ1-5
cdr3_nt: TGTGCCAGCAGTTTCTTAGCTACCCCCAATCAGCCCCAGCATTTT
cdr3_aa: CASSFLATPNQPQHF

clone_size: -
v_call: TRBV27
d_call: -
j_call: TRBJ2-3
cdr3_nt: TGTGCCAGCAGTTTATCCGCCAGAGGATGGAGCACAGATACGCAGTATTTT
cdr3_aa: CASSLSARGWSTDTQYF

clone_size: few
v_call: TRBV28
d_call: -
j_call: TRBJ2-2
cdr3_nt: TGTGCCAGCAGCTCCCAGGAGAACACCGGGGAGCTGTTTTTT
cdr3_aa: CASSSQENTGELFF